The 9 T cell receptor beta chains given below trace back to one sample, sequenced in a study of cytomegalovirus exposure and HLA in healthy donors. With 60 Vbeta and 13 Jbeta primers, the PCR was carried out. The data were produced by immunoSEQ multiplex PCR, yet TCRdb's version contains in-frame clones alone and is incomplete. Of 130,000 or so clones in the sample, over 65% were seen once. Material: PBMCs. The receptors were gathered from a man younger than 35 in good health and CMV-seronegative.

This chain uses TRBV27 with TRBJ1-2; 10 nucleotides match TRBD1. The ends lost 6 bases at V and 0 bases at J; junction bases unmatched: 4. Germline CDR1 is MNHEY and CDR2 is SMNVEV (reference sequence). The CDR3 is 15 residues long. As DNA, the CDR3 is TGTGCCAGCAGCTTAGGGACAGGGGCTAACTATGGCTACACCTTC. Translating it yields CASSLGTGANYGYTF.

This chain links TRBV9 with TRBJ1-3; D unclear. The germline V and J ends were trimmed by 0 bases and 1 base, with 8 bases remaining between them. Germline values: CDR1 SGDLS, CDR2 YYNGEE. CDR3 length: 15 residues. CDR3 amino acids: CASSVDGRSGNTIYF. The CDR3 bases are TGTGCCAGCAGCGTAGATGGCAGGTCTGGAAACACCATATATTTT.

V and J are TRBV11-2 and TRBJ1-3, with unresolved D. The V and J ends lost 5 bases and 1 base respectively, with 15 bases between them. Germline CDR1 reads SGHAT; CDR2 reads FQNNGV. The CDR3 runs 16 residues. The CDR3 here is CASSLSGVSSGNTIYF. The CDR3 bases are TGTGCCAGCAGCCTCTCCGGGGTCTCTTCTGGAAACACCATATATTTT.

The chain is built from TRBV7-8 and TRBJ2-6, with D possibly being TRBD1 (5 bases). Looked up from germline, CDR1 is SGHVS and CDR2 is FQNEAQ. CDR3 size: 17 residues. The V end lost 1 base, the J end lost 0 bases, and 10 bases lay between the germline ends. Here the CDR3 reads CASSLVGHDSGANVLTF. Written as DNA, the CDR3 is TGTGCCAGCAGCTTAGTAGGACATGACTCTGGGGCCAACGTCCTGACTTTC.

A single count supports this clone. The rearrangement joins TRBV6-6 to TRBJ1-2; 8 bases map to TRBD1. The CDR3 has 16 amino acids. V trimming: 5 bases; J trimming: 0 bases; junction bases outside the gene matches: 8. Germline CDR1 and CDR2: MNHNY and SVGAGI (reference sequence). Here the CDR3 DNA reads TGTGCCAGCAGTCAACCTTCGGACAGGGCTAACTATGGCTACACCTTC. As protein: CASSQPSDRANYGYTF.

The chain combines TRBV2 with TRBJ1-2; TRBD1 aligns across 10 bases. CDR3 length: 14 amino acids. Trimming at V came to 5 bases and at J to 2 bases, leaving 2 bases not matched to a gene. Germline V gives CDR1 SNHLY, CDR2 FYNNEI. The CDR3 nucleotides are TGTGCCAGCAGTTGGACAGGGGGAAACTATGGCTACACCTTC. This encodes CASSWTGGNYGYTF.

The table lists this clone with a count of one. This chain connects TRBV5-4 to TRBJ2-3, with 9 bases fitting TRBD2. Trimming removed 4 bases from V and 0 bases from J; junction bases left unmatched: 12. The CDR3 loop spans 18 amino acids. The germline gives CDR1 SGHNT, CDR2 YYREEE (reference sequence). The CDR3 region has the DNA TGTGCCAGCAGCCCTCTGGCGGGGGGGTATACTAGCACAGATACGCAGTATTTT. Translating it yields CASSPLAGGYTSTDTQYF. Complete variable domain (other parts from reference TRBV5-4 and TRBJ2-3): ETGVTQSPTHLIKTRGQQVTLRCSSQSGHNTVSWYQQALGQGPQFIFQYYREEENGRGNFPPRFSGLQFPNYSSELNVNALELDDSALYLCASSPLAGGYTSTDTQYFGPGTRLTVL.

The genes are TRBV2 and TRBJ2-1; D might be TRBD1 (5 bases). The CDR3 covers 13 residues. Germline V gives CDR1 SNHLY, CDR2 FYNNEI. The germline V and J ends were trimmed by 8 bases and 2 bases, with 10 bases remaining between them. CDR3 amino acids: CASATEPYNEQFF. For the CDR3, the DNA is TGTGCCAGCGCGACAGAGCCCTACAATGAGCAGTTCTTC.

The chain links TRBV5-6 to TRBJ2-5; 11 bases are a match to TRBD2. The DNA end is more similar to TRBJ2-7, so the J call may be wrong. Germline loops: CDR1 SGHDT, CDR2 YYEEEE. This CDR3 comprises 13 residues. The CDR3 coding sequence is TGTGCCAGCACTATAGCGGGGGGGTACGAGCAGTACTTC. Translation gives CASTIAGGYEQYF.